This is a list of T cell receptor beta chains from one sample in a study of blood T cells in healthy people across ages. TCRdb re-derived calls from the 5' RACE reads in MiXCR, one entry per CDR3 protein. This sample has 700,000 to 950,000 distinct CDR3 sequences, with more than 45% found just once. Sequencing input: blood. The receptors were sampled from a man under 40 in good health. The CDR3 runs from the conserved cysteine through the conserved F or W. The order of the fields is D gene, clone size, J gene, V gene, CDR3 protein, CDR3 DNA. D genes are given only for firm matches. A clone size is listed for some rows: how often the clone was seen (once, few, many), or a class if it is expanded.

TRBD1	.	TRBJ1-2	TRBV29-1	CSVAGQGVGGYTF	TGCAGCGTTGCCGGACAGGGCGTGGGGGGCTACACCTTC
TRBD2	.	TRBJ2-7	TRBV20-1	CSAPWASGSQEQYF	TGCAGTGCCCCGTGGGCTAGCGGGAGTCAAGAGCAGTACTTC
TRBD2	.	TRBJ2-1	TRBV20-1	CSASLGAGILDEQFF	TGCAGTGCTAGTTTGGGAGCGGGGATTTTGGATGAGCAGTTCTTC
TRBD2	.	TRBJ2-3	TRBV5-1	CASSLEAGADTQYF	TGCGCCAGCAGCTTAGAAGCGGGGGCAGATACGCAGTATTTT
.	few	TRBJ2-7	TRBV20-1	CSAQPGAHSYEQYF	TGCAGTGCCCAGCCAGGGGCCCACTCCTACGAGCAGTACTTC
.	few	TRBJ2-4	TRBV11-2	CASSLTLSESAKNIQYF	TGTGCCAGCAGCTTAACCCTGTCAGAAAGCGCTAAAAACATTCAGTACTTC
.	.	TRBJ1-1	TRBV6-1	CASSEAWASNTEAFF	TGTGCCAGCAGTGAAGCTTGGGCATCGAACACTGAAGCTTTCTTT
TRBD1	few	TRBJ2-7	TRBV19	CASSTYRGSEQYF	TGTGCCAGTAGTACTTACAGGGGTTCCGAGCAGTACTTC
TRBD2	.	TRBJ2-7	TRBV10-3	CAILVGTSGAQTQETRYF	TGTGCCATATTGGTGGGGACTAGCGGGGCACAAACACAAGAGACCCGGTACTTC
TRBD1	.	TRBJ1-6	TRBV11-1	CASSAGQYPSPLHF	TGTGCCAGCAGCGCGGGACAGTACCCGTCACCCCTCCACTTT
.	.	TRBJ2-3	TRBV7-2	CASSFKHVDADTQYF	TGTGCCAGCAGCTTCAAACACGTAGATGCAGATACGCAGTATTTT
TRBD2	.	TRBJ2-1	TRBV5-1	CASSSTPSGTNNEQFF	TGCGCCAGCAGCTCTACTCCTAGCGGGACTAACAATGAGCAGTTCTTC
TRBD1	few	TRBJ1-2	TRBV6-2/TRBV6-3	CASIPGQDYWNYGYTF	TGTGCCAGCATCCCGGGACAGGATTACTGGAACTATGGCTACACCTTC
.	.	TRBJ2-7	TRBV6-5	CASSYWGGASYEQYF	TGTGCCAGCAGTTACTGGGGCGGTGCCTCCTACGAGCAGTACTTC
TRBD2	once	TRBJ2-1	TRBV5-1	CASSLPGTSGGANEQFF	TGCGCCAGCAGCCTCCCCGGGACTAGCGGGGGGGCCAATGAGCAGTTCTTC
TRBD1	few	TRBJ1-5	TRBV11-2	CASSMDRGNQPQHF	TGTGCCAGCAGCATGGACAGGGGTAATCAGCCCCAGCATTTT
TRBD1	.	TRBJ1-2	TRBV2	CASLLPGQGRGYTF	TGTGCCAGCCTCCTTCCGGGACAGGGAAGGGGCTACACCTTC
.	.	TRBJ2-3	TRBV7-2	CASSWRDSTDTQYF	TGTGCCAGCAGCTGGCGGGACTCCACAGATACGCAGTATTTT
TRBD2	.	TRBJ2-3	TRBV7-9	CASSLTSGTSLDTQYF	TGTGCCAGCAGCCTCACGTCGGGGACTAGCTTGGATACGCAGTATTTT
TRBD2	.	TRBJ2-7	TRBV7-8	CASSLEPRTSGGSGYERYF	TGTGCCAGCAGCTTAGAACCCAGGACTAGCGGGGGTTCGGGATACGAGCGGTACTTC